This T cell receptor (beta chain) was sequenced in a study of shared clonotypes between healthy human individuals. Study at large: Researchers drew samples from a couple of women and a few men aged 18 to 49.

Trimming removed 2 bases from V and 8 bases from J; junction bases left unmatched: 13. The CDR3 sequence is 16 residues long. Germline V lookup: CDR1 SQVTM, CDR2 ANQGSEA. Several immunoSEQ 96-well plates shared each subset's DNA, each plate a replicate. Per sorted-subset replicate PCR, input was approximately 200 ng DNA, representing some 30,000 T cell genomes. Sequenced by immunoSEQ multiplex PCR; TCRdb stores in-frame clones only, minus some. The sample holds some 2,000,000 clones, about 95% seen once. Whole-study findings and limits: Generally, naive subsets came out with larger estimated richness than memory subsets.

Naivety among CD8 cells was defined by CD45RO negativity and positive CCR7 selection, thereby excluding terminally differentiated effector memory CD45RA+ cells. Note on this clone: Its antigen remains unidentified.

The clonotype comes from a man in his late teens or twenties in good health. Material: naive CD8+ T cells sorted from blood. V gene TRBV29-1 combines with J gene TRBJ2-1, with 9 positions matching TRBD1. CDR3 nucleotide sequence: TGCAGCGTTGAACCAACCTGGGACAGGGACCCCTATGAGCAGTTCTTC. Protein sequence: CSVEPTWDRDPYEQFF.